Below are 28 T cell receptor beta chains sequenced from a single sample in a study of CD4 T cells in relation to SARS-CoV-2 and coronaviruses. The unexposed donors gave CD4+ T cells in 2011-2018, prior to COVID-19. Using immunoSEQ multiplex PCR, the repertoire was profiled, and TCRdb retains in-frame clones only, with some absent. The sample shows 65,000 or so clones, 75% to 90% of them seen only once. The sequenced sample was memory CD4+ T cells from PBMCs. These receptors all come from a human donor in good health.

The rearrangement joins TRBV2 to TRBJ2-1; 8 bases match TRBD2. Germline CDR1 and CDR2: SNHLY and FYNNEI. V was clipped by 4 bases and J by 6 bases; unmatched bases: 11. The CDR3 sequence is 16 residues long. The CDR3 loop reads CASSAERESGGNEQFF. CDR3 sequence (DNA): TGTGCCAGCAGTGCGGAGCGGGAGAGCGGAGGCAATGAGCAGTTCTTC.

The rearrangement links TRBV2 to TRBJ1-4; D ambiguous. V gave up 3 bases and J gave up 4 bases, with 0 bases separating them. In germline, CDR1 is SNHLY, CDR2 FYNNEI. The CDR3 is 11 amino acids. The DNA of the CDR3 is TGTGCCAGCAGTGATAATGAAAAACTGTTTTTT. It is translated as CASSDNEKLFF. Looking up the rest from reference TRBV2 and TRBJ1-4 gives the full variable domain: EPEVTQTPSHQVTQMGQEVILRCVPISNHLYFYWYRQILGQKVEFLVSFYNNEISEKSEIFDDQFSVERPDGSNFTLKIRSTKLEDSAMYFCASSDNEKLFFGSGTQLSVL.

This chain uses TRBV19 with TRBJ2-5, with 8 bases matching TRBD2. The CDR3 sequence is 16 residues long. Trimming at V came to 1 base and at J to 8 bases, leaving 12 bases not matched to a gene. Germline V gives CDR1 LNHDA, CDR2 SQIVND (reference sequence). CDR3 sequence (DNA): TGTGCCAGTAGTATAGGCCACGGGGGGGCATCGTTTACCCAGTACTTC. Encoded protein: CASSIGHGGASFTQYF.

This sequence joins TRBV11-2 and TRBJ2-2; D remains ambiguous. CDR3 length equals 12 residues. V was shortened by 4 bases and J by 6 bases, with 6 bases between the two germline ends. Germline V lookup: CDR1 SGHAT, CDR2 FQNNGV. CDR3 loop: CASSWSPGELFF. Here the CDR3 DNA reads TGTGCCAGCAGCTGGAGTCCCGGGGAGCTGTTTTTT. The variable domain in full, completed from reference TRBV11-2 and TRBJ2-2, reads EAGVAQSPRYKIIEKRQSVAFWCNPISGHATLYWYQQILGQGPKLLIQFQNNGVVDDSQLPKDRFSAERLKGVDSTLKIQPAKLEDSAVYLCASSWSPGELFFGEGSRLTVL.

This clone is a singleton in its sample. V and J are TRBV19 and TRBJ2-3, with D perhaps TRBD2 (5 bases). This CDR3 spans 14 amino acids. V was trimmed by 2 bases and J by 2 bases, leaving 8 bases between them. Germline-derived CDR1 and CDR2 are LNHDA and SQIVND (reference sequence). The CDR3 reads CASSITSSTDTQYF. CDR3 nucleotide sequence: TGTGCCAGTAGTATAACTAGTTCCACAGATACGCAGTATTTT.

The CDR3 sequence is CASNGQGENQPQHF. DNA for the CDR3: TGTGCCAGCAACGGACAGGGGGAAAATCAGCCCCAGCATTTT. The rearrangement joins TRBV2 to TRBJ1-5; 10 bases align to TRBD1. The CDR3 extends over 14 amino acids. J was trimmed by 4 bases and V by 7 bases; bases with no gene match: 4. CDR1 is SNHLY and CDR2 is FYNNEI in the germline V gene.

The J gene is TRBJ2-7, the V gene TRBV5-4; 9 positions match TRBD1. Trimming cost V 4 bases and J 3 bases; bases outside gene matches: 5. The CDR3 covers 14 residues. Germline V gene lookup returns CDR1 SGHNT and CDR2 YYREEE (reference sequence). CDR3 nucleotides: TGTGCCAGCAGCCCCGCGGGACAGGGCTACGAGCAGTACTTC. Residues: CASSPAGQGYEQYF.

This chain joins TRBV19 and TRBJ2-7; D is ambiguous. Germline CDR1 LNHDA, CDR2 SQIVND (reference sequence). Deletions cut 5 bases from V and 3 bases from J, with 14 bases between. The CDR3 length is 14 residues. The CDR3 reads CASSPRAPIYEQYF. The DNA of the CDR3 is TGTGCCAGTAGTCCCCGGGCACCTATCTACGAGCAGTACTTC.

The chain joins TRBV2 to TRBJ2-7, with a possible D match to TRBD2 (6 bases). The CDR3 is 15 amino acids. Deletions cut 3 bases from V and 3 bases from J, with 15 bases between. From germline, CDR1 is SNHLY and CDR2 FYNNEI. The CDR3 nucleotides are TGTGCCAGCAGTGACCGGCGGGGACTCCTCTACGAGCAGTACTTC. Protein: CASSDRRGLLYEQYF.

V and J are TRBV19 and TRBJ2-5; TRBD1 matches 9 bases. Trimming removed 1 base from V and 5 bases from J; junction bases left unmatched: 8. Per the germline V gene, CDR1 is LNHDA and CDR2 is SQIVND (reference sequence). The CDR3 runs to 16 residues. CDR3 protein: CASSIALQGAQETQYF. CDR3 nucleotides: TGTGCCAGTAGTATAGCCTTACAGGGGGCCCAGGAGACCCAGTACTTC.

The CDR3 DNA follows: TGTGCCAGCAGCTTGATACGCGAGAACACTGAAGCTTTCTTT. Its protein product is CASSLIRENTEAFF. The chain uses TRBV5-5 and TRBJ1-1, with no clear D. The CDR3 consists of 14 residues. Germline V lookup: CDR1 SGHKS, CDR2 YYEKEE (reference sequence). Trimming shortened V by 1 base and J by 1 base, and 8 bases separated the two germline ends.

This sequence joins TRBV3-1 (or the pseudogene TRBV3-2) and TRBJ2-2; TRBD2 matches at 8 bases. Trimming cost V 2 bases and J 5 bases; bases outside gene matches: 4. Germline lookup yields CDR1 LGHDT and CDR2 YNNKEL (reference sequence). The CDR3 sequence is 15 residues long. CDR3 coding DNA: TGTGCCAGCAGCCAATGGCTAGCGGGTACCGGGGAGCTGTTTTTT. It codes for CASSQWLAGTGELFF.

This chain uses TRBV10-2 with TRBJ1-2, with 10 bases identical to TRBD1. Germline CDR1 reads WSHSY; CDR2 reads SAAADI. With 4 bases clipped from V and 0 bases from J, the junction kept 2 bases outside the gene matches. The CDR3 has 15 residues. In DNA form, the CDR3 reads TGCGCCAGCAGTGGGGACAGGGGCCCTAACTATGGCTACACCTTC. This translates into CASSGDRGPNYGYTF.

This chain links TRBV4-2 with TRBJ1-6; D is possibly TRBD1 (5 bases). V was cut by 0 bases and J by 7 bases, with 13 bases left in between. This CDR3 has 16 amino acids. Germline CDR1 LGHNA, CDR2 YNFKEQ. In DNA form, the CDR3 reads TGTGCCAGCAGCCAAGATTTGGCAGGGTTGAATTCACCCCTCCACTTT. It yields the protein CASSQDLAGLNSPLHF.

The chain employs TRBV13 and TRBJ2-7; D is perhaps TRBD2 (5 bases). With 5 bases removed from V and 2 bases from J, the gap between germline ends came to 10 bases. Per germline, CDR1 PRHDT and CDR2 FYEKMQ (reference sequence). CDR3 length: 13 residues. CDR3 sequence: CASSPGSPYEQYF. Written as DNA, the CDR3 is TGTGCCAGCAGCCCGGGGTCTCCCTACGAGCAGTACTTC.

The chain recombines TRBV3-1 (or the pseudogene TRBV3-2) with TRBJ2-1; 7 positions agree with TRBD2. V was clipped by 2 bases and J by 9 bases; unmatched bases: 10. The germline V gene has CDR1 LGHDT and CDR2 YNNKEL (reference sequence). This CDR3 is 15 amino acids long. CDR3: CASSQTFRGSPEQFF. The CDR3, as DNA: TGTGCCAGCAGCCAAACTTTTCGCGGGAGTCCTGAGCAGTTCTTC.

The gene calls are TRBV2 and TRBJ1-5, with D unresolved. The germline V gene has CDR1 SNHLY and CDR2 FYNNEI. The CDR3 totals 15 residues. Trimming stripped 6 bases from V and 3 bases from J, with 15 bases between. The CDR3: CASRRGGQFNQPQHF. CDR3 nucleotide sequence: TGTGCCAGCAGGAGAGGTGGCCAGTTCAATCAGCCCCAGCATTTT.

The chain uses TRBV5-6 and TRBJ1-1, with 8 bases fitting TRBD1. CDR1 is SGHDT, CDR2 YYEEEE, per germline. J lost 10 bases, V lost 1 base, and 3 bases had no gene match. The CDR3 has 12 amino acids. This CDR3 reads CASSLQTGGAFF. Written as DNA, the CDR3 is TGTGCCAGCAGCTTGCAAACAGGGGGAGCTTTCTTT.

The J gene is TRBJ1-4, the V gene TRBV6-6, with a weak D call TRBD1 (5 bases). The CDR3 has 18 amino acids. Trimming shortened V by 5 bases and J by 2 bases, and 21 bases separated the two germline ends. Germline loops: CDR1 MNHNY, CDR2 SVGAGI (reference sequence). CDR3 protein: CASSRYPGLGRTNEKLFF. CDR3 bases: TGTGCCAGCAGTCGATACCCAGGGCTTGGCCGGACTAATGAAAAACTGTTTTTT.

This chain links TRBV29-1 with TRBJ2-7; 8 nucleotides match TRBD1. CDR1 is SQVTM, CDR2 ANQGSEA, per germline. J lost 6 bases, V lost 7 bases, and 11 bases had no gene match. The CDR3 is 13 residues long. In DNA, the CDR3 is TGCAGCGGTTCGGACAGGGAACGGCTCGAGCAGTACTTC. Its protein product is CSGSDRERLEQYF.

The chain uses TRBV5-4 and TRBJ2-1; 8 bases match TRBD1. There are 16 residues in the CDR3. V lost 3 bases, J lost 0 bases, and 5 bases stayed unmatched. Germline CDR1 SGHNT, CDR2 YYREEE (reference sequence). CDR3 nucleotides: TGTGCCAGCAGCTCAAAAACAGGGGGCTCCTACAATGAGCAGTTCTTC. It is translated as CASSSKTGGSYNEQFF.

The chain is built from TRBV19 and TRBJ2-1, with TRBD2 as a possible D gene (6 bases). CDR1 LNHDA and CDR2 SQIVND come from the germline V gene (reference sequence). The CDR3 loop spans 14 amino acids. V was shortened by 7 bases and J by 4 bases, with 14 bases between the two germline ends. In DNA, the CDR3 is TGTGCCAGTACCCCACGCGGGATTTACAATGAGCAGTTCTTC. The encoded protein is CASTPRGIYNEQFF.

This clone is a singleton in its sample. The chain has TRBV28 and TRBJ2-2, with TRBD2 matching over 8 bases. The junction had 6 bases not matched to a gene; V was cut back by 6 bases and J by 3 bases. Germline V lookup: CDR1 MDHEN, CDR2 SYDVKM. The CDR3 length is 15 residues. The CDR3 loop is CASRLAGRYTGELFF. Written as DNA, the CDR3 is TGTGCCAGCAGGTTAGCGGGACGGTACACCGGGGAGCTGTTTTTT. Drawing the rest from reference TRBV28 and TRBJ2-2, the complete variable domain is DVKVTQSSRYLVKRTGEKVFLECVQDMDHENMFWYRQDPGLGLRLIYFSYDVKMKEKGDIPEGYSVSREKKERFSLILESASTNQTSMYLCASRLAGRYTGELFFGEGSRLTVL.

This clone was recorded once. V is TRBV7-2 and J is TRBJ1-5; 8 nucleotides match TRBD1. The length of the CDR3 is 15 residues. Losses at the gene ends were 6 bases for V and 3 bases for J; bases not matched to a gene: 7. Per germline, CDR1 SGHTA and CDR2 FQGNSA. This CDR3 is CASSSDRANNQPQHF. CDR3 DNA: TGTGCCAGCAGTTCGGACAGGGCCAACAATCAGCCCCAGCATTTT.

This chain links TRBV5-5 with TRBJ1-5, with D possibly matching TRBD1 (6 bases). Germline V CDR1 and CDR2: SGHKS, YYEKEE (reference sequence). This CDR3 is built from 15 residues. V lost 0 bases to trimming and J lost 5 bases, with 12 bases between them. This chain's CDR3 is CASSLGQGQHQPQHF. DNA of the CDR3: TGTGCCAGCAGCTTGGGTCAGGGGCAGCATCAGCCCCAGCATTTT.

The chain joins TRBV28 to TRBJ2-1, with unresolved D. The CDR3 contains 11 residues. CDR1 is MDHEN and CDR2 is SYDVKM in the germline V gene. Trimming removed 3 bases from V and 8 bases from J, with 5 bases in between. The CDR3 here is CASSLGYEQFF. The CDR3 region has the DNA TGTGCCAGCAGTTTGGGATATGAGCAGTTCTTC.

DNA of the CDR3: TGTGCCAGCGCACCGGGACGCCAGTTCCCTAATTCACCCCTCCACTTT. Its translation: CASAPGRQFPNSPLHF. This chain uses TRBV27 with TRBJ1-6, with D maybe TRBD1 (5 bases). Germline-derived CDR1 and CDR2 are MNHEY and SMNVEV (reference sequence). This CDR3 is 16 amino acids long. V dropped 8 bases and J dropped 6 bases, with 20 bases sitting between them.

The chain carries TRBV7-9 and TRBJ1-1; 8 bases agree with TRBD1. CDR3 length equals 14 residues. J gave up 4 bases and V 5 bases, and 6 bases lay outside the gene matches. Germline lookup yields CDR1 SEHNR and CDR2 FQNEAQ (reference sequence). CDR3 DNA sequence: TGTGCCAGCAGCCCACAAACAGGGGGCACTGAAGCTTTCTTT. It yields the protein CASSPQTGGTEAFF.